The T cell receptor (beta chain) under discussion was sequenced for a study of T-cell reconstitution after alpha-beta-depleted transplantation in children. Study conclusions and caveats: Diversity and T-cell counts at one year after transplant derived mostly from new T cells. Reports say that about two months after transplant, the alpha-beta T cells came out of several hundred graft clones that had expanded. Some patients owed their high day-60 TCRbeta diversity to surviving recipient T cells and thymic progenitors.

V dropped 0 bases and J dropped 1 base, with 12 bases sitting between them. Germline loops: CDR1 DFQATT, CDR2 SNEGSKA (reference sequence). The CDR3 loop spans 15 amino acids. This clonotype came up many times. Antigen: not known. As it was prepared, the TCRbeta library received unique molecular identifiers. TCRdb re-analysed the PCR reads in MiXCR, keeping a single row per CDR3 protein. The table includes tens of thousands of distinct CDR3 sequences, 4.9% detected once. The gene calls are TRBV20-1 and TRBJ2-5; D remains unclear. Sequences were derived from PBMCs, mostly from graft donor cells, sampled 180 days after TCRalphabeta/CD19-depleted stem cell transplant. The receptor comes from a boy in the first two years of life who had a stem cell transplant for acute myeloid leukemia, so the T cells may come from the graft donor. The CDR3 spells CSARDLWAPQETQYF. DNA for the CDR3: TGCAGTGCTAGAGATCTTTGGGCCCCCCAAGAGACCCAGTACTTC.